The present entry profiles one T cell receptor beta chain with its context. Then a second PCR, running about 6 to 11 cycles, was carried out with a sample-barcoded 5' primer and a J-beta primer mix. TCRdb called the 5' RACE reads again in MiXCR, with one record for every CDR3 protein. The profile shows fewer than 600,000 distinct CDR3 sequences, roughly a quarter of them singletons. The sample originates from a study of blood T cells in healthy people across ages. Overall study: Capture via template switching afforded approximately one barcoded beta molecule per two T cells.

Germline CDR1 and CDR2: SGHVS and FNYEAQ. V was clipped by 5 bases and J by 4 bases, with 12 bases between them. This CDR3 comprises 13 residues. These data were likewise used in another study, on T cells of mothers and their children. That source reports: Per mother, over 9 million TCR beta CDR3 reads were obtained; per child, 2.5 million to 3.5 million.

The material sequenced was blood. The clonotype was recovered from a boy between 2 and 10 years old in good health. This chain connects TRBV7-6 to TRBJ2-7; D gene uncertain. The CDR3 here is CASSPHEEYEQYF. CDR3 coding DNA: TGTGCCAGCAGCCCACACGAGGAATACGAGCAGTACTTC.